The clone carrying this T cell receptor beta chain was detected many times. The antigen is undetermined. TCRdb re-called the 5' RACE reads with MiXCR, one entry per CDR3 protein. The sample gives over 55,000 distinct CDR3 sequences, just under 30% of which show up once; 2% to 2.5% is in the top ten. Trimming took 3 bases from V and 7 from J, leaving 16 bases between them. This CDR3 is built from 16 residues. Germline V CDR1 and CDR2: LGHNA, YNFKEQ. Findings and caveats of the study: The TCR gene usage of tumor memory CD4+ T cells clustered together with blood and lymph node memory CD4+ cells and with lymph node naive CD4+ cells.

The origin of this receptor is a female donor with breast cancer. The chain combines TRBV4-2 with TRBJ1-6; D ambiguous. The sequenced material came from tumor-infiltrating naive CD4+ T cells sorted from the breast tumor. As for subset: naive CD4+ T cells, CD4+CD45RA+CD25-. Written as DNA, the CDR3 is TGTGCCAGCAGCCAGTCAACCTCCGGGGTAAATTCACCCCTCCACTTT. Translation: CASSQSTSGVNSPLHF.